This TCR beta chain is drawn from a study of shared clonotypes between healthy human individuals. For the study at large: The people who gave samples were a couple of women and three men aged 18 to 49. Each donor contributed plates that comprised three CD4 naive, three CD4 memory, two CD8 naive and one CD8 memory. Study results and limitations: Among donors, sharing of clonotypes was expected to be affected by sequencing depth.

In the case of this clone: Its antigen is unknown.

Assay runs were performed at deep level. Repertoires were generated with immunoSEQ multiplex PCR, while TCRdb's copy carries only in-frame clones and drops some. The table lists more than 2 million clones, roughly 95% of them singletons. Losses at the gene ends were 4 bases for V and 4 bases for J; bases not matched to a gene: 9. This CDR3 comprises 15 residues. Germline CDR1 SEHNR, CDR2 FQNEAQ (reference sequence). This TCR came from a man aged 18 to 29 in good health. Sequenced material: naive CD4+ T cells sorted from blood. The sample's subset: CD45RA+ positively selected. The chain recombines TRBV7-9 with TRBJ2-7; TRBD2 aligns across 8 bases. DNA for the CDR3: TGTGCCAGCAGCTACGGACTAGCCGAACCGTACGAGCAGTACTTC. Residues: CASSYGLAEPYEQYF.